A selection of T cell receptor beta chains follows, all from one sample in a study of shared clonotypes between healthy human individuals. Assay: immunoSEQ multiplex PCR; the TCRdb copy retains only in-frame clones and omits some. The sample holds millions of clones, 90% to 95% seen once. The specimen was naive CD4+ T cells sorted from blood. Every receptor here comes from a man between 18 and 29 years old in good health. Each CDR3 is given with its conserved first and last residue. The D gene is left open where the match is weak. Where a row states a size, it is once, few, many or the class of an expanded clone; other rows omit it.

v_call	clone_size	j_call	d_call	cdr3_nt	cdr3_aa
TRBV9	-	TRBJ2-1	-	TGTGCCAGCAGCGTAGGGGGCGACAACAATGAGCAGTTCTTC	CASSVGGDNNEQFF
TRBV30	-	TRBJ2-5	-	TGTGCCTGGAGGCCCGTCCCATCAGAGACCCAGTACTTC	CAWRPVPSETQYF
TRBV6-6	-	TRBJ1-5	-	TGTGCCAGCCGGGACAACAGCAATCAGCCCCAGCATTTT	CASRDNSNQPQHF
TRBV28	-	TRBJ2-7	TRBD1	TGTGCCAGCAGATCATTCCGGGACAGGCGCTCCTACGAGCAGTACTTC	CASRSFRDRRSYEQYF
TRBV6-1	-	TRBJ2-5	TRBD1	TGTGCCAGCAGTTCGGGACAGGGAGGGGAGACCCAGTACTTC	CASSSGQGGETQYF
TRBV6-5	-	TRBJ1-5	TRBD1	TGTGCCACCGGGACAGTAGCCTCAGGGCCCCAGCATTTT	CATGTVASGPQHF
TRBV5-1	once	TRBJ2-7	TRBD2	TGCGCCAGCAGCGGGGGGGTTCCTCCCTACGAGCAGTACTTC	CASSGGVPPYEQYF
TRBV28	-	TRBJ2-1	TRBD1	TGTGCCAGCAGTCCGGGACAGGCCCACAATGAGCAGTTCTTC	CASSPGQAHNEQFF
TRBV2	-	TRBJ2-3	TRBD2	TGTGCCAGCAGTGAACGGGAGCGGGGGTTCACAGATACGCAGTATTTT	CASSERERGFTDTQYF
TRBV30	-	TRBJ2-1	-	TGTGCCTGGAGTCCCTGGGGGAGCTCCTACAATGAGCAGTTCTTC	CAWSPWGSSYNEQFF
TRBV2	-	TRBJ2-1	-	TGTGCCAGCAGTGTGGGGCTAGCTAACAATGAGCAGTTCTTC	CASSVGLANNEQFF
TRBV6-5	-	TRBJ1-1	-	TGTGCCAGCCGGGACGGGTGGATGAACACTGAAGCTTTCTTT	CASRDGWMNTEAFF
TRBV2	-	TRBJ2-7	-	TGTGCCAGCAGAATACCCGGGACTGGTACCTACGAGCAGTACTTC	CASRIPGTGTYEQYF
TRBV27	-	TRBJ2-7	-	TGTGCCAGCAGTTTCCTGGGGGCGAAGTACGAGCAGTACTTC	CASSFLGAKYEQYF
TRBV5-1	few	TRBJ2-7	-	TGCGCCAGCAGCCCCCCGGGGAACGAGCAGTACTTC	CASSPPGNEQYF
TRBV4-3	-	TRBJ2-7	-	TGCGCCAGCAGCCAAGTGATCGGCGGGGCAACCTACGAGCAGTACTTC	CASSQVIGGATYEQYF
TRBV11-2	-	TRBJ2-7	TRBD2	TGTGCCAGCAGCACAGCTAGCGGGCCCTCCTACGAGCAGTACTTC	CASSTASGPSYEQYF
TRBV5-4	-	TRBJ1-1	-	TGTGCCAGCAGTCGCGCGGGGGGGTCTGAAGCTTTCTTT	CASSRAGGSEAFF
TRBV6-1	-	TRBJ1-1	-	TGTGCCAGCAGTGACCTCCTAGGGGTGAACACTGAAGCTTTCTTT	CASSDLLGVNTEAFF
TRBV19	-	TRBJ2-7	TRBD1	TGTGCCAGTAGTATAGACCCGGGACAGGGAGTTTTTGTGCAGTACTTC	CASSIDPGQGVFVQYF
TRBV5-1	-	TRBJ2-5	-	TGCGCCAGCAGCCGGGGTAGCTTGGAGACCCAGTACTTC	CASSRGSLETQYF
TRBV27	-	TRBJ2-5	TRBD2	TGTGCCAGCAGTCCCACCGGGACTAGCGGGAGAAGGTCCCAAGAGACCCAGTACTTC	CASSPTGTSGRRSQETQYF
TRBV28	once	TRBJ2-1	-	TGTGCCAGCAGTGGCGTATCGTCCTACAATGAGCAGTTCTTC	CASSGVSSYNEQFF
TRBV10-3	-	TRBJ2-7	-	TGTGCCATCAGTGAGGGACTGAGCTCCTACGAGCAGTACTTC	CAISEGLSSYEQYF
TRBV5-1	-	TRBJ1-2	-	TGCGCCAGCAGATTCGGCTCTGGTGGCTACACCTTC	CASRFGSGGYTF
TRBV9	-	TRBJ2-5	TRBD2	TGTGCCAGCAGTGCTAATCCGGGACTAGCGGGCGAGACCCAGTACTTC	CASSANPGLAGETQYF
TRBV27	few	TRBJ1-6	-	TGTGCCAGCAGTCCACCCTTGGGGACCTATAATTCACCCCTCCACTTT	CASSPPLGTYNSPLHF
TRBV5-6	-	TRBJ2-1	-	TGTGCCAGCAGCCAGGACAGTACCTATGAGCAGTTCTTC	CASSQDSTYEQFF
TRBV25-1	-	TRBJ2-7	-	TGTGCCAGCAGCGTTACGGGGGAGCAGTACTTC	CASSVTGEQYF
TRBV6-6	-	TRBJ1-5	TRBD1	TGTGCCAGCAGTTACCAGGGGGCGGGCAATCAGCCCCAGCATTTT	CASSYQGAGNQPQHF
TRBV5-6	-	TRBJ1-2	-	TGTGCCAGCAGCTTGGACCTCAGCCCCTATGGCTACACCTTC	CASSLDLSPYGYTF
TRBV6-4	-	TRBJ2-3	-	TGTGCCAGCAGTGGGGCAGGAGATACGCAGTATTTT	CASSGAGDTQYF
TRBV9	-	TRBJ2-2	TRBD2	TGTGCCAGCAGCCCTCGGGGTCGGGAGGGTTTGGACGGGGAGCTGTTTTTT	CASSPRGREGLDGELFF
TRBV6-1	-	TRBJ2-7	-	TGTGCCAGCACTCTCGAGGACGGACGCTACGAGCAGTACTTC	CASTLEDGRYEQYF
TRBV25-1	-	TRBJ2-4	-	TGTGCCAGCAGTGAGACTGTCTTAGCCAAAAACATTCAGTACTTC	CASSETVLAKNIQYF